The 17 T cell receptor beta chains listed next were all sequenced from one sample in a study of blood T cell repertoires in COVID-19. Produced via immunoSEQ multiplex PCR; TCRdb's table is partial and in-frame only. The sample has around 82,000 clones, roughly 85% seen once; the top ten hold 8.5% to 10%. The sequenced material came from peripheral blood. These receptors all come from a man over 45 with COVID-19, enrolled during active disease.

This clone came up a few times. CDR3 region: CASSDGTGETGELFF. The CDR3 DNA is TGTGCCAGCAGTGACGGGACAGGGGAAACCGGGGAGCTGTTTTTT. The chain carries TRBV6-4 and TRBJ2-2; 10 nucleotides align to TRBD1. The CDR3 loop spans 15 amino acids. The V gene's germline CDR1 is MRHNA and CDR2 SNTAGT. The trim removed 2 bases at V and 5 bases at J, leaving 2 bases unmatched.

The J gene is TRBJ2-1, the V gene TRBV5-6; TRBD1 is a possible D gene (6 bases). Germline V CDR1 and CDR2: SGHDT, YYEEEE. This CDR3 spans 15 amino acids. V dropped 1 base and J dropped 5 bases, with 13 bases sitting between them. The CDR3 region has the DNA TGTGCCAGCAGCTTGAGAGGGGGACCAGACAATGAGCAGTTCTTC. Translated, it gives CASSLRGGPDNEQFF.

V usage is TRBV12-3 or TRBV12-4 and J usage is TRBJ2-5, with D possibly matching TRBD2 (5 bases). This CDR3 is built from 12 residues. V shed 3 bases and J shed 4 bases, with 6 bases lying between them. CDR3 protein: CASSFEGETQYF. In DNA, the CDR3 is TGTGCCAGCAGTTTTGAGGGAGAGACCCAGTACTTC.

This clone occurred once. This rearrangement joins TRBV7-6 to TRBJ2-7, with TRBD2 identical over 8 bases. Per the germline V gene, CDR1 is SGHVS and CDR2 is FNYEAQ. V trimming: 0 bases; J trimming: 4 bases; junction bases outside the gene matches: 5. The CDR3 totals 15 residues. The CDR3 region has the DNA TGTGCCAGCAGCTTAGCGGCTAGCGGGTTTTACGAGCAGTACTTC. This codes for CASSLAASGFYEQYF.

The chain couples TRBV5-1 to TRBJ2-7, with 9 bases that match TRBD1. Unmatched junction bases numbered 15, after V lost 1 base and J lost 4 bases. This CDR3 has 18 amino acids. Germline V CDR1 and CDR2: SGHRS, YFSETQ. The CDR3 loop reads CASSLLPPTGGGSYEQYF. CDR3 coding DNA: TGCGCCAGCAGCTTGTTACCCCCAACAGGGGGCGGTTCGTACGAGCAGTACTTC.

As DNA, the CDR3 is TGTGCCAGCAGCTCCGGACAGGGGAGTTCCTACGAGCAGTACTTC. Protein sequence: CASSSGQGSSYEQYF. The V call is TRBV5-4, the J call TRBJ2-7; 9 nucleotides agree with TRBD1. V trimming: 3 bases; J trimming: 1 base; junction bases outside the gene matches: 5. The CDR3 sequence is 15 residues long. Germline lookup yields CDR1 SGHNT and CDR2 YYREEE (reference sequence). The whole variable domain, remainder taken from reference TRBV5-4 and TRBJ2-7, is ETGVTQSPTHLIKTRGQQVTLRCSSQSGHNTVSWYQQALGQGPQFIFQYYREEENGRGNFPPRFSGLQFPNYSSELNVNALELDDSALYLCASSSGQGSSYEQYFGPGTRLTVT.

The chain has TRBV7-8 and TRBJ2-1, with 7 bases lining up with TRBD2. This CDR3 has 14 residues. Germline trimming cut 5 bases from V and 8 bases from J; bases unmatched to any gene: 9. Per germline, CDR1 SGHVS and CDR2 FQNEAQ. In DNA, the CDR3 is TGTGCCAGCAGCACCCCTAGCGGAACGTATGAGCAGTTCTTC. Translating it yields CASSTPSGTYEQFF.

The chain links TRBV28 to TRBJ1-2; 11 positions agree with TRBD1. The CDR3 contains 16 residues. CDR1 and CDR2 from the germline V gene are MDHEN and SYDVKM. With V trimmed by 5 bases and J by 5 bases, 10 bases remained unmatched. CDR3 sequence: CASSPTGTGGGYGYTF. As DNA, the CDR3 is TGTGCCAGCAGTCCAACCGGGACAGGGGGTGGATATGGCTACACCTTC.

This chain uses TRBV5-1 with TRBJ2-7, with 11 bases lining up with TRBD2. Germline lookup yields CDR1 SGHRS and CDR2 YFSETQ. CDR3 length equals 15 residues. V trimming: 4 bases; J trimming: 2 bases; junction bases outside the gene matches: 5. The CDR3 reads CASSRVAGGPYEQYF. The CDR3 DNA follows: TGCGCCAGCAGCCGGGTAGCGGGAGGGCCCTACGAGCAGTACTTC.

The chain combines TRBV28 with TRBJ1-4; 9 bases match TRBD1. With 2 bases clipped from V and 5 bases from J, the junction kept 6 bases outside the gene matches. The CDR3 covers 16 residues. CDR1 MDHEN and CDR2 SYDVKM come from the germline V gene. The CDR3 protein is CASSLQGQGRNEKLFF. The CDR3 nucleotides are TGTGCCAGCAGTTTACAAGGACAGGGGAGAAATGAAAAACTGTTTTTT.

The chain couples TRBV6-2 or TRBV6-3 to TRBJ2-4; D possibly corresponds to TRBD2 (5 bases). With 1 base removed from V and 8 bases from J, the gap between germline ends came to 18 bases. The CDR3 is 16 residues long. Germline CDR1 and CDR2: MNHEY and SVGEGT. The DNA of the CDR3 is TGTGCCAGCAGTTACTTTAAGGGAGTGGAATTTGACATTCAGTACTTC. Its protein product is CASSYFKGVEFDIQYF.

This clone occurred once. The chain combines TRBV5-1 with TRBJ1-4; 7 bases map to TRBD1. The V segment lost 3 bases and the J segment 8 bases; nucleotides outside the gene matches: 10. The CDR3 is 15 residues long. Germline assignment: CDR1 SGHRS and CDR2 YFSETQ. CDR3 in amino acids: CASSSTDRVGEKLFF. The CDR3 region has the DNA TGCGCCAGCAGCTCAACTGACAGGGTGGGCGAAAAACTGTTTTTT.

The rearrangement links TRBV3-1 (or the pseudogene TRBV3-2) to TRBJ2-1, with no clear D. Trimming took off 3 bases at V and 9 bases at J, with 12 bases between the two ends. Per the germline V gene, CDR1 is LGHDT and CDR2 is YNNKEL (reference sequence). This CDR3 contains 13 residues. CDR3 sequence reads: CASSQTLRGEQFF. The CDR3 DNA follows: TGTGCCAGCAGCCAGACCCTACGCGGTGAGCAGTTCTTC.

The CDR3 DNA is TGTGCCAGCAGCGGGTATTCGGGGGAAGGAAATGGCTACACCTTC. Encoded protein: CASSGYSGEGNGYTF. The chain carries TRBV2 and TRBJ1-2, with TRBD1 as a possible D gene (5 bases). This CDR3 spans 15 amino acids. Per the germline V gene, CDR1 is SNHLY and CDR2 is FYNNEI. V lost 6 bases to trimming and J lost 6 bases, with 20 bases between them. Variable domain in full (rest from reference TRBV2 and TRBJ1-2): EPEVTQTPSHQVTQMGQEVILRCVPISNHLYFYWYRQILGQKVEFLVSFYNNEISEKSEIFDDQFSVERPDGSNFTLKIRSTKLEDSAMYFCASSGYSGEGNGYTFGSGTRLTVV.

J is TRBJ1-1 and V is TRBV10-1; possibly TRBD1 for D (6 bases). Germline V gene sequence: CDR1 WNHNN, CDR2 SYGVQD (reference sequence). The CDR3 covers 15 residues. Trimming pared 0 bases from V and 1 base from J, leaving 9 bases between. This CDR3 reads CASSESPGENTEAFF. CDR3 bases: TGCGCCAGCAGTGAGTCGCCAGGGGAGAACACTGAAGCTTTCTTT.

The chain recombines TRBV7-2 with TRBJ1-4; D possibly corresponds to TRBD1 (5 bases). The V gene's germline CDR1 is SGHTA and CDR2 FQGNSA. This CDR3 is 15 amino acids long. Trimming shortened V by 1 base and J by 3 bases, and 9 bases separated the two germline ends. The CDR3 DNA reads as TGTGCCAGCAGCTTAGTTGGGGCCTCTAATGAAAAACTGTTTTTT. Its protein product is CASSLVGASNEKLFF.

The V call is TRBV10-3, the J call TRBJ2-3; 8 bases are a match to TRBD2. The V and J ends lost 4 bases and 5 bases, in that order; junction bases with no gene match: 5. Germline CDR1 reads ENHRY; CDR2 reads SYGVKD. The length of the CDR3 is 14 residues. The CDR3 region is CAISVTSAKDTQYF. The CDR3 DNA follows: TGTGCCATCAGTGTGACTAGCGCGAAAGATACGCAGTATTTT.